Listed here are 30 T cell receptor beta chains from one sample, sequenced in a study of blood T cell repertoires in COVID-19. The repertoire was sequenced with immunoSEQ multiplex PCR; TCRdb's copy has only in-frame clones and lacks some. Of approximately 210,000 clones listed, 82% are singletons. Input material: PBMCs or T cells enriched from blood (not recorded which). The receptors originated from a woman aged 60-75 years who had recovered from COVID-19.

The chain combines TRBV7-8 with TRBJ1-4; D call uncertain. Trimming removed 5 bases at V and 8 bases at J, with 18 bases between. Per the germline V gene, CDR1 is SGHVS and CDR2 is FQNEAQ. The CDR3 consists of 15 residues. The DNA of the CDR3 is TGTGCCAGCAGCCCGAGGACTCAAGCTTCCGAAAAACTGTTTTTT. It translates to CASSPRTQASEKLFF.

J is TRBJ2-3 and V is TRBV6-6, with D maybe TRBD2 (6 bases). V was shortened by 5 bases and J by 1 base, with 19 bases between the two germline ends. From germline, CDR1 is MNHNY and CDR2 SVGAGI (reference sequence). The CDR3 totals 17 residues. The CDR3 protein is CASSRSRGSVGTDTQYF. The CDR3 DNA reads as TGTGCCAGCAGTAGATCCCGGGGGAGTGTAGGCACAGATACGCAGTATTTT.

The rearrangement links TRBV16 to TRBJ2-1; D not resolved. CDR1 is KGHSY, CDR2 FQNENV, per germline. The CDR3 runs to 15 residues. The V end was cut by 0 bases, the J end by 6 bases, with 12 bases between. The CDR3 DNA reads as TGTGCCAGCAGCCAATCATCTATAAATGGCAATGAGCAGTTCTTC. Residues: CASSQSSINGNEQFF.

J is TRBJ2-2 and V is TRBV7-2; D may be TRBD2 (6 bases). CDR1 is SGHTA, CDR2 FQGNSA, per germline. This CDR3 has 13 residues. Trimming left V 11 bases short and J 3 bases short, with 13 bases between. The CDR3: CAVGTGDTGELFF. The CDR3 nucleotides are TGTGCCGTCGGGACGGGAGACACCGGGGAGCTGTTTTTT.

The rearrangement uses TRBV7-8 and TRBJ2-3, with a tentative D call TRBD1 (5 bases). There are 14 residues in the CDR3. Germline lookup yields CDR1 SGHVS and CDR2 FQNEAQ. The V and J ends lost 4 bases and 4 bases respectively, with 12 bases between them. The DNA of the CDR3 is TGTGCCAGCAGCTCTAGAATGGGGCCAGATACGCAGTATTTT. Its translation is CASSSRMGPDTQYF.

The chain is built from TRBV19 and TRBJ1-1; TRBD1 matches at 7 bases. CDR1 is LNHDA and CDR2 is SQIVND in the germline V gene (reference sequence). There are 12 residues in the CDR3. Trimming cost V 6 bases and J 6 bases; bases outside gene matches: 4. CDR3 DNA sequence: TGTGCCAGTAGGAGACAGGGACCTGAAGCTTTCTTT. Translation gives CASRRQGPEAFF.

V usage is TRBV6-1 and J usage is TRBJ1-1; 7 bases line up with TRBD1. Germline V CDR1 and CDR2: MNHNS, SASEGT. The CDR3 contains 14 residues. V lost 2 bases, J lost 5 bases, and 5 bases stayed unmatched. In DNA form, the CDR3 reads TGTGCCAGCAGTGAACAGGGGGACAGAACTGAAGCTTTCTTT. It codes for CASSEQGDRTEAFF.

The rearrangement links TRBV18 to TRBJ2-1; 7 bases match TRBD1. The V gene's germline CDR1 is KGHSH and CDR2 LQKENI. This CDR3 is 16 amino acids long. The V gene end was trimmed by 0 bases and the J gene end by 4 bases; junction bases not matched to a gene: 6. The CDR3 is CASSPPLGTAYNEQFF. The CDR3 DNA follows: TGTGCCAGCTCACCACCACTGGGGACAGCATACAATGAGCAGTTCTTC.

This clone was observed a handful of times. The chain employs TRBV6-1 and TRBJ2-1; TRBD2 is a possible D gene (6 bases). Germline CDR1 reads MNHNS; CDR2 reads SASEGT. The CDR3 loop spans 16 amino acids. V was trimmed by 4 bases and J by 0 bases, leaving 13 bases between them. The CDR3 reads CASSVLGGNSYNEQFF. CDR3 DNA: TGTGCCAGCAGTGTATTGGGCGGGAACTCCTACAATGAGCAGTTCTTC.

The chain has TRBV2 and TRBJ1-2, with D tentatively TRBD1 (5 bases). Per the germline V gene, CDR1 is SNHLY and CDR2 is FYNNEI. This CDR3 has 14 residues. DNA of the CDR3: TGTGGAGACAACGGGGGGTATCCTACCTATGGCTACACCTTC. Its protein is CGDNGGYPTYGYTF.

This chain links TRBV12-5 with TRBJ2-4, with 7 nucleotides matching TRBD2. The germline gives CDR1 LGHNT, CDR2 FRNRAP. The V segment lost 6 bases and the J segment 7 bases; nucleotides outside the gene matches: 15. The CDR3 is 16 residues long. CDR3 in amino acids: CASGPSGRGAGNIQYF. As DNA, the CDR3 is TGTGCTAGTGGCCCCTCGGGGAGGGGTGCCGGGAACATTCAGTACTTC.

The rearrangement links TRBV28 to TRBJ1-6; no definite D call. Germline V gives CDR1 MDHEN, CDR2 SYDVKM. V was shortened by 5 bases and J by 5 bases, with 13 bases between the two germline ends. The CDR3 extends over 15 amino acids. CDR3 bases: TGTGCCAGCAGTCCAACACATGGCCATAATTCACCCCTCCACTTT. Translation: CASSPTHGHNSPLHF.

The chain carries TRBV5-1 and TRBJ1-2; tentatively, D is TRBD1 (5 bases). Trimming removed 4 bases at V and 11 bases at J, with 9 bases between. CDR3 length equals 10 residues. CDR1 and CDR2 (germline): SGHRS, YFSETQ. The CDR3 DNA sequence: TGCGCCAGCAGCCATCCAGGGTACACCTTC. Translation gives CASSHPGYTF.

The chain links TRBV6-5 to TRBJ1-1; D gene uncertain. V was trimmed by 7 bases and J by 1 base, leaving 13 bases between them. The CDR3 totals 14 residues. Germline CDR1 and CDR2: MNHEY and SVGAGI. The CDR3 DNA follows: TGTGCCAGCACCCGAAGTCGGTCGAACACTGAAGCTTTCTTT. Residues: CASTRSRSNTEAFF.

The chain joins TRBV7-2 to TRBJ2-7; the D is unclear. V was clipped by 4 bases and J by 1 base, with 5 bases between them. The CDR3 runs 12 residues. Germline lookup yields CDR1 SGHTA and CDR2 FQGNSA. CDR3 nucleotides: TGTGCCAGCAGCTCAACTTCCTACGAGCAGTACTTC. It codes for CASSSTSYEQYF.

This clone was counted only a few times. The chain has TRBV19 and TRBJ1-1; TRBD1 matches 10 bases. The trim removed 5 bases at V and 1 base at J, leaving 1 base unmatched. Germline values: CDR1 LNHDA, CDR2 SQIVND (reference sequence). The CDR3 extends over 14 amino acids. As DNA, the CDR3 is TGTGCCAGTAGTCGGGACAGGGGGAACACTGAAGCTTTCTTT. Translated, it gives CASSRDRGNTEAFF.

The chain employs TRBV2 and TRBJ2-6; TRBD1 is a possible D gene (5 bases). Trimming cost V 5 bases and J 4 bases, with 12 bases left between them. Germline V gene sequence: CDR1 SNHLY, CDR2 FYNNEI. CDR3 length equals 15 residues. The CDR3 protein is CASSLTALGANVLTF. CDR3 coding DNA: TGTGCCAGCAGTTTGACAGCGTTGGGGGCCAACGTCCTGACTTTC.

The chain couples TRBV6-1 to TRBJ2-7; tentatively, D is TRBD1 (6 bases). This CDR3 is built from 16 residues. V dropped 3 bases and J dropped 6 bases, with 21 bases sitting between them. The germline V gene has CDR1 MNHNS and CDR2 SASEGT. CDR3 region: CASSDPPGSGAAEQYF. The CDR3 DNA follows: TGTGCCAGCAGTGACCCGCCCGGGTCAGGGGCGGCCGAGCAGTACTTC.

This clone was seen a single time. The V gene is TRBV4-3, the J gene TRBJ1-2; 8 bases are a match to TRBD1. Germline trimming cut 4 bases from V and 8 bases from J; bases unmatched to any gene: 6. CDR3 length equals 13 residues. Germline CDR1 reads LGHNA; CDR2 reads YSLEER. The CDR3 reads CASSPTGDRGYTF. The CDR3, as DNA: TGCGCCAGCAGCCCGACAGGGGATAGAGGCTACACCTTC.

This clone was detected once. The V call is TRBV5-1, the J call TRBJ2-7, with D maybe TRBD2 (7 bases). This CDR3 is 15 amino acids long. V was cut by 0 bases and J by 7 bases, with 17 bases left in between. Germline CDR1 SGHRS, CDR2 YFSETQ. The DNA for the CDR3 is TGCGCCAGCAGCTTGGTTGGCGGGGGCCCCCAGGAGCAGTACTTC. Protein sequence: CASSLVGGGPQEQYF.

The V gene is TRBV3-1 (or the pseudogene TRBV3-2), the J gene TRBJ1-1; D is perhaps TRBD1 (5 bases). Trimming shortened V by 8 bases and J by 10 bases, and 14 bases separated the two germline ends. The germline gives CDR1 LGHDT, CDR2 YNNKEL (reference sequence). The CDR3 is 11 residues long. DNA for the CDR3: TGTGCCAGCGGAGGACGGGGGGTAGCTTTCTTT. This codes for CASGGRGVAFF.

The chain is built from TRBV7-9 and TRBJ2-3, with 7 bases matching TRBD2. From germline, CDR1 is SEHNR and CDR2 FQNEAQ (reference sequence). V shed 5 bases, J shed 6 bases, and the junction held 11 bases outside the gene matches. This CDR3 has 15 amino acids. The CDR3 is CASSPMTSRFDTQYF. CDR3 coding DNA: TGTGCCAGCAGCCCTATGACTAGCAGGTTCGATACGCAGTATTTT. The variable domain in full, completed from reference TRBV7-9 and TRBJ2-3, reads DTGVSQNPRHKITKRGQNVTFRCDPISEHNRLYWYRQTLGQGPEFLTYFQNEAQLEKSRLLSDRFSAERPKGSFSTLEIQRTEQGDSAMYLCASSPMTSRFDTQYFGPGTRLTVL.

The rearrangement joins TRBV19 to TRBJ1-6, with 8 nucleotides matching TRBD1. The CDR3 loop spans 15 amino acids. Trimming cost V 6 bases and J 5 bases; bases outside gene matches: 6. Germline V gives CDR1 LNHDA, CDR2 SQIVND (reference sequence). In DNA, the CDR3 is TGTGCCAGTAGCGGACAGGGCAACCATAATTCACCCCTCCACTTT. Protein sequence: CASSGQGNHNSPLHF.

The chain has TRBV27 and TRBJ2-2; 8 positions agree with TRBD2. The V and J ends lost 7 bases and 1 base, in that order; junction bases with no gene match: 2. Germline lookup yields CDR1 MNHEY and CDR2 SMNVEV (reference sequence). The CDR3 consists of 14 residues. CDR3: CASKRGRNTGELFF. CDR3 DNA: TGTGCCAGCAAGCGGGGGAGGAACACCGGGGAGCTGTTTTTT.

The chain uses TRBV11-2 and TRBJ2-7; 8 bases line up with TRBD1. Trimming removed 3 bases from V and 2 bases from J; junction bases left unmatched: 18. From germline, CDR1 is SGHAT and CDR2 FQNNGV. The CDR3 length is 19 residues. The CDR3 DNA sequence: TGTGCCAGCAGCTTTCTCTCCCGCAGGACAGGGAGTTTTACCTACGAGCAGTACTTC. It codes for CASSFLSRRTGSFTYEQYF.

About this clone itself: The junction differs from germline at one of its ends, possibly a read error. The chain combines TRBV7-6 with TRBJ2-7; tentative D call: TRBD1 (6 bases). The CDR3 is made up of 13 amino acids. CDR1 is SGHVS and CDR2 is FNYEAQ in the germline V gene. CDR3 residues: CASRLGGDYEQYF. The CDR3 DNA reads TGTGCCAGCAGATTAGGGGGAGACTACGAGCAGTACTTC.

The chain carries TRBV10-2 and TRBJ2-1, with D tentatively TRBD2 (6 bases). The V gene lost 8 bases and the J gene lost 0 bases, with 11 bases spanning the gap. Per the germline V gene, CDR1 is WSHSY and CDR2 is SAAADI. This CDR3 spans 14 amino acids. The CDR3 reads CASRSGPSYNEQFF. The CDR3 nucleotides are TGCGCCAGCCGGAGCGGGCCCTCCTACAATGAGCAGTTCTTC.

The V call is TRBV6-5, the J call TRBJ1-1; D gene uncertain. Germline values: CDR1 MNHEY, CDR2 SVGAGI. This CDR3 region has 14 residues. Trimming cost V 6 bases and J 1 base, with 12 bases left between them. CDR3 coding DNA: TGTGCCAGCAGCCTAGAGACGGGGAACACTGAAGCTTTCTTT. Encoded protein: CASSLETGNTEAFF.

The chain recombines TRBV4-1 with TRBJ1-2, with a tentative D call TRBD1 (6 bases). CDR3 size: 16 residues. Between the trimmed V and J ends, which lost 5 bases and 8 bases, there was a span of 24 bases. Looked up from germline, CDR1 is MGHRA and CDR2 is YSYEKL. The CDR3 sequence is CASSRGWRQDSGGYTF. The CDR3 nucleotides are TGCGCCAGCAGCAGGGGGTGGAGACAGGATTCGGGAGGCTACACCTTC.

This chain joins TRBV6-4 and TRBJ2-3; 10 bases fit TRBD2. Germline values: CDR1 MRHNA, CDR2 SNTAGT. The trim removed 5 bases at V and 2 bases at J, leaving 4 bases unmatched. This CDR3 is 15 amino acids long. The DNA of the CDR3 is TGTGCCAGCAGTAAAAGCGGGGGGGCCACAGATACGCAGTATTTT. It specifies CASSKSGGATDTQYF.